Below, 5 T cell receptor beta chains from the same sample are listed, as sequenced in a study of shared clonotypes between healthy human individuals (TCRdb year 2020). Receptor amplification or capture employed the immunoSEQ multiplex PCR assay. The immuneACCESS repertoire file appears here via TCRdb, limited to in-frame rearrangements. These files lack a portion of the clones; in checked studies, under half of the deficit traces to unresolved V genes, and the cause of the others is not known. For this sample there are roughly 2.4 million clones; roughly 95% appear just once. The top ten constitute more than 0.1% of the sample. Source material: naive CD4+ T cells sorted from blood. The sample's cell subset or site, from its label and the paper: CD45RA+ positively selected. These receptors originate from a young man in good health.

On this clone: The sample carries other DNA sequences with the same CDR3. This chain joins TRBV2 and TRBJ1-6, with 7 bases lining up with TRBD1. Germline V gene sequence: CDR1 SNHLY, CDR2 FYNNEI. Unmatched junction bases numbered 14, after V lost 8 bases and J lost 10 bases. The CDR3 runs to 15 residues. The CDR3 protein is CASRISGTERSPLHF. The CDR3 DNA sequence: TGTGCCAGCCGCATTAGCGGGACAGAACGATCACCCCTCCACTTT.

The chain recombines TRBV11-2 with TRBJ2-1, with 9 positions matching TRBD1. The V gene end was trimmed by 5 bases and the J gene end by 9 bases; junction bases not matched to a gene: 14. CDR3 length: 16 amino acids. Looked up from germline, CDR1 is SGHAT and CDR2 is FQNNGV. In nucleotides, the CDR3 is TGTGCCAGCAGCAACGCCCCGGGACAGGGCTCTAGTGAGCAGTTCTTC. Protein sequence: CASSNAPGQGSSEQFF.

CDR3 DNA sequence: TGTGCCAGCAGCCAAGAGGTCGTAAGCGGGGGCTCCTACGAGCAGTACTTC. This gives the protein CASSQEVVSGGSYEQYF. J is TRBJ2-7 and V is TRBV4-2; 8 bases line up with TRBD2. Looked up from germline, CDR1 is LGHNA and CDR2 is YNFKEQ. There are 17 residues in the CDR3. The J segment lost 0 bases and the V segment lost 0 bases, leaving 7 bases of the junction unmatched.

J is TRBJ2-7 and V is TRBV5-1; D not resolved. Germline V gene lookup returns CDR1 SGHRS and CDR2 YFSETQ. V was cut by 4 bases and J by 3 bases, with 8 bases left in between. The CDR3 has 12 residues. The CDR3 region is CASSPRSYEQYF. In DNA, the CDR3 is TGCGCCAGCAGCCCTCGGAGCTACGAGCAGTACTTC.

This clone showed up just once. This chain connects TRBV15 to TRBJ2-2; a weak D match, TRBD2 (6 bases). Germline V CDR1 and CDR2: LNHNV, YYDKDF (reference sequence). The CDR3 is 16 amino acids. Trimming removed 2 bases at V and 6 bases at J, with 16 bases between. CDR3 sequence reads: CATSRKSRGGSGELFF. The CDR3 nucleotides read TGTGCCACCAGCAGAAAATCGCGGGGAGGCTCCGGGGAGCTGTTTTTT.